This T cell receptor beta chain was documented in a study of shared clonotypes between healthy human individuals. Overall study results and limits: Among four donors, about 5% of naive CD4 clonotypes were found in common. Owing to a small donor count, the genetic and exposure-history diversity represented was limited.

CDR1 and CDR2 (germline): WSHSY, SAAADI. V lost 4 bases, J lost 6 bases, and 7 bases lay in between. This CDR3 is built from 12 residues. With respect to this clone: As yet, its antigen is unknown.

Per the original data handling: ImmunoSEQ yielded junction-only sequences lacking quality scores, so filtering differed. Clones were sequenced by immunoSEQ multiplex PCR, and TCRdb holds only the in-frame ones, with some missing. From that table come the V and J calls and clone size; the DNA was used to work out D and trimming. The sample has 2 million to 2.5 million clones, under 97% seen once; the top ten hold roughly 0.13%. The sample consisted of naive CD4+ T cells sorted from blood. Subset indicated: CD45RA+ positively selected. The chain recombines TRBV10-2 with TRBJ2-1; D is unclear. The receptor comes from a man between 18 and 35 years old in good health. CDR3 protein: CASSVRPNEQFF. The CDR3 DNA follows: TGCGCCAGCAGTGTGAGGCCCAATGAGCAGTTCTTC.